Following are 25 T cell receptor beta chains from one sample sequenced in a study of T cell responses to AZD1222 COVID-19 vaccine. Some clones are missing from TCRdb's copy, which holds only in-frame ones; the method was immunoSEQ multiplex PCR. The sample holds tens of thousands of clones, approximately 88% seen once. Sequencing was performed on peripheral blood, taken on day 0 of AZD1222 vaccination. Receptors were obtained from an adult in good health.

This clone was counted between two and nine times. J is TRBJ1-1 and V is TRBV28, with a tentative D call TRBD1 (5 bases). Trimming left V 3 bases short and J 1 base short, with 9 bases between. CDR1 and CDR2 (germline): MDHEN, SYDVKM. CDR3 size: 14 residues. The CDR3 bases are TGTGCCAGCAGTTTGGGGGGAAAGAACACTGAAGCTTTCTTT. Its translation: CASSLGGKNTEAFF.

J is TRBJ1-1 and V is TRBV18; 7 positions agree with TRBD1. The CDR3 consists of 13 residues. V trimming: 5 bases; J trimming: 6 bases; junction bases outside the gene matches: 6. CDR1 and CDR2 (germline): KGHSH, LQKENI. CDR3 sequence (DNA): TGTGCCAGCTCAGTCCGACAGGGTTCTGAAGCTTTCTTT. Its protein is CASSVRQGSEAFF.

The V gene is TRBV7-9, the J gene TRBJ2-3, with unresolved D. Per germline, CDR1 SEHNR and CDR2 FQNEAQ (reference sequence). Trimming removed 2 bases at V and 4 bases at J, with 10 bases between. The CDR3 sequence is 14 residues long. The CDR3 DNA reads TGTGCCAGCAGCTTACCTTTCGAAGCAGATACGCAGTATTTT. It codes for CASSLPFEADTQYF.

The chain carries TRBV27 and TRBJ2-7; the D gene is possibly TRBD1 (6 bases). Germline lookup yields CDR1 MNHEY and CDR2 SMNVEV (reference sequence). The CDR3 sequence is 14 residues long. V lost 6 bases and J lost 3, with 15 bases in between. In nucleotides, the CDR3 is TGTGCCAGCAGGCTGACAGGAATCATCTACGAGCAGTACTTC. It is translated as CASRLTGIIYEQYF.

The rearrangement joins TRBV11-2 to TRBJ2-3; the D gene is possibly TRBD2 (6 bases). The ends were cut back, 5 bases at V and 1 base at J, with 16 bases in the middle. Germline values: CDR1 SGHAT, CDR2 FQNNGV. This CDR3 contains 16 residues. The CDR3 DNA follows: TGTGCCAGCAGCGAGGCCGGGAGTTGGGGCACAGATACGCAGTATTTT. Translation: CASSEAGSWGTDTQYF.

The chain carries TRBV11-2 and TRBJ2-7; tentative D call: TRBD1 (5 bases). Looked up from germline, CDR1 is SGHAT and CDR2 is FQNNGV. This CDR3 region has 12 residues. V was clipped by 2 bases and J by 5 bases, with 7 bases between them. This chain's CDR3 is CASSLWGNEQYF. The CDR3 DNA reads as TGTGCCAGCAGCTTATGGGGCAACGAGCAGTACTTC. Variable domain in full (rest from reference TRBV11-2 and TRBJ2-7): EAGVAQSPRYKIIEKRQSVAFWCNPISGHATLYWYQQILGQGPKLLIQFQNNGVVDDSQLPKDRFSAERLKGVDSTLKIQPAKLEDSAVYLCASSLWGNEQYFGPGTRLTVT.

For the CDR3, the DNA is TGTGCCAGCAGTTTCTTGGTGAACACTGAAGCTTTCTTT. Its translation: CASSFLVNTEAFF. This rearrangement joins TRBV12-3 or TRBV12-4 to TRBJ1-1, with D unresolved. Trimming took 3 bases from V and 0 from J, leaving 5 bases between them. The CDR3 totals 13 residues.

V gene TRBV30 combines with J gene TRBJ1-6, with TRBD1 matching over 9 bases. CDR1 GTSNPN and CDR2 SVGIG come from the germline V gene (reference sequence). The CDR3 extends over 15 amino acids. The ends lost 1 base at V and 6 bases at J; junction bases unmatched: 4. The CDR3 is CAWSGGTGINSPLHF. CDR3 in DNA: TGTGCCTGGAGTGGAGGGACAGGGATTAATTCACCCCTCCACTTT.

The chain links TRBV9 to TRBJ2-3, with TRBD2 matching 9 bases. The CDR3 is made up of 16 amino acids. Germline V gene data show CDR1 as SGDLS and CDR2 as YYNGEE. Unmatched junction bases numbered 9, after V lost 3 bases and J lost 4 bases. CDR3 nucleotide sequence: TGTGCCAGCAGCGATAAAGCGGGGGGCGGGTCAGATACGCAGTATTTT. Translation gives CASSDKAGGGSDTQYF.

The chain carries TRBV28 and TRBJ1-5, with no clear D. This CDR3 is built from 11 residues. The V and J ends lost 6 bases and 11 bases respectively, with 11 bases between them. From germline, CDR1 is MDHEN and CDR2 SYDVKM. The CDR3 sequence is CASRYGLSQHF. For the CDR3, the DNA is TGTGCCAGCAGATATGGCCTGTCCCAGCATTTT.

The chain couples TRBV5-1 to TRBJ2-5, with 8 bases matching TRBD1. Looked up from germline, CDR1 is SGHRS and CDR2 is YFSETQ. The CDR3 spans 13 residues. Trimming took 3 bases from V and 5 from J; bases not matched to a gene: 3. The CDR3 DNA sequence: TGCGCCAGCAGCTGGACAGGGTACGAGACCCAGTACTTC. This gives the protein CASSWTGYETQYF.

V gene TRBV19 combines with J gene TRBJ2-5; 11 positions match TRBD2. Trimming took 3 bases from V and 5 from J; bases not matched to a gene: 17. CDR1 is LNHDA, CDR2 SQIVND, per germline (reference sequence). The CDR3 is 19 amino acids. The CDR3 is CASSIQVRASGRSRETQYF. CDR3 DNA sequence: TGTGCCAGTAGTATTCAGGTTAGGGCTAGCGGGAGGAGTAGGGAGACCCAGTACTTC.

J is TRBJ1-5 and V is TRBV24-1; D ambiguous. V gave up 4 bases and J gave up 3 bases, with 9 bases separating them. CDR1 is KGHDR and CDR2 is SFDVKD in the germline V gene. CDR3 length: 14 amino acids. The CDR3 region is CATSEGENNQPQHF. In nucleotides, the CDR3 is TGTGCCACCAGTGAGGGCGAGAACAATCAGCCCCAGCATTTT.

In this sample, this clone turned up once. V and J are TRBV28 and TRBJ2-7, with D tentatively TRBD1 (6 bases). Germline assignment: CDR1 MDHEN and CDR2 SYDVKM. Trimming shortened V by 5 bases and J by 2 bases, and 13 bases separated the two germline ends. This CDR3 has 14 residues. In DNA form, the CDR3 reads TGTGCCAGCAGTGCCGGGACACTTACCTACGAGCAGTACTTC. It encodes CASSAGTLTYEQYF.

This chain joins TRBV6-5 and TRBJ1-2; D remains ambiguous. This CDR3 contains 15 residues. The V gene's germline CDR1 is MNHEY and CDR2 SVGAGI. Trimming left V 6 bases short and J 4 bases short, with 18 bases between. CDR3 bases: TGTGCCAGCAGACAGACCGGGAATCCCATCTATGGCTACACCTTC. It yields the protein CASRQTGNPIYGYTF.

The V call is TRBV19, the J call TRBJ1-5; a possible D gene is TRBD1 (6 bases). The CDR3 is 23 amino acids. Trimming left V 9 bases short and J 0 bases short, with 39 bases between. Germline values: CDR1 LNHDA, CDR2 SQIVND (reference sequence). CDR3 residues: CARTRHRDGAVAGLGHSNQPQHF. DNA for the CDR3: TGTGCCAGAACACGACACAGGGACGGCGCCGTGGCGGGGTTGGGGCATAGCAATCAGCCCCAGCATTTT.

DNA for the CDR3: TGTGCCAGCAGCCAAGATCGACTTGGGGCCCAGCATTTT. Encoded protein: CASSQDRLGAQHF. This chain links TRBV14 with TRBJ1-5, with D unresolved. The V gene's germline CDR1 is SGHDN and CDR2 FVKESK. The CDR3 has 13 residues. V lost 0 bases, J lost 11 bases, and 11 bases lay in between.

The chain combines TRBV20-1 with TRBJ2-5; D might be TRBD2 (6 bases). CDR1 and CDR2 (germline): DFQATT, SNEGSKA (reference sequence). V lost 3 bases and J 1 base, leaving 15 bases between the germline ends. The CDR3 has 15 amino acids. The CDR3 coding sequence is TGCAGTGCTAGTCCGGCGGGGCGCCCCCAAGAGACCCAGTACTTC. It codes for CSASPAGRPQETQYF.

J is TRBJ2-1 and V is TRBV29-1, with D perhaps TRBD2 (6 bases). The V end lost 5 bases, the J end lost 0 bases, and 14 bases lay between the germline ends. The CDR3 covers 15 residues. Germline CDR1 is SQVTM and CDR2 is ANQGSEA. The CDR3 protein is CSVIPGLSSYNEQFF. The CDR3 DNA reads TGCAGCGTTATACCGGGACTTAGCTCCTACAATGAGCAGTTCTTC.

The genes are TRBV7-6 and TRBJ2-1; D is uncertain. Looked up from germline, CDR1 is SGHVS and CDR2 is FNYEAQ. V was pared by 1 base and J by 1 base, with 17 bases between. The length of the CDR3 is 18 residues. In nucleotides, the CDR3 is TGTGCCAGCAGCTTAGAGGTCCTAGGGTCTGTATCCTACAATGAGCAGTTCTTC. Amino acid sequence: CASSLEVLGSVSYNEQFF. The variable domain in full, with the rest retrieved from reference TRBV7-6 and TRBJ2-1, is GAGVSQSPRYKVTKRGQDVALRCDPISGHVSLYWYRQALGQGPEFLTYFNYEAQQDKSGLPNDRFSAERPEGSISTLTIQRTEQRDSAMYRCASSLEVLGSVSYNEQFFGPGTRLTVL.

V and J are TRBV27 and TRBJ2-7, with 7 bases identical to TRBD2. The CDR3 extends over 14 amino acids. Germline trimming cut 6 bases from V and 5 bases from J; bases unmatched to any gene: 10. The germline gives CDR1 MNHEY, CDR2 SMNVEV (reference sequence). The CDR3 bases are TGTGCCAGCAGCGCCCCGGGGGGAAGGAACGAGCAGTACTTC. It encodes CASSAPGGRNEQYF.

The sample holds a few counts of this clone. The J gene is TRBJ1-5, the V gene TRBV20-1; D not certain. The germline V gene encodes CDR1 DFQATT and CDR2 SNEGSKA (reference sequence). The CDR3 loop spans 14 amino acids. Trimming removed 3 bases at V and 0 bases at J, with 9 bases between. CDR3 in amino acids: CSASSSYSNQPQHF. The CDR3 nucleotides read TGCAGTGCTAGTTCCAGTTATAGCAATCAGCCCCAGCATTTT.

In its sample, this clone was seen a few times. V and J are TRBV2 and TRBJ1-2; weak D call: TRBD1 (5 bases). Per the germline V gene, CDR1 is SNHLY and CDR2 is FYNNEI. This CDR3 spans 16 amino acids. With 6 bases removed from V and 0 bases from J, the gap between germline ends came to 17 bases. The CDR3 DNA sequence: TGTGCCAGCAGAACCCGACAGCGGAATTCTAACTATGGCTACACCTTC. Its protein is CASRTRQRNSNYGYTF.

This chain joins TRBV12-3 or TRBV12-4 and TRBJ1-2, with TRBD1 identical over 8 bases. The CDR3 totals 13 residues. The V and J ends lost 6 bases and 5 bases, in that order; junction bases with no gene match: 5. The CDR3 spells CASRNTGGYGYTF. The CDR3 nucleotides are TGTGCCAGCAGGAACACAGGGGGTTATGGCTACACCTTC.

This chain joins TRBV5-1 and TRBJ2-7; perhaps D is TRBD1 or TRBD2 (6 bases each). This CDR3 spans 15 amino acids. V was cut by 1 base and J by 7 bases, with 18 bases left in between. Germline V gives CDR1 SGHRS, CDR2 YFSETQ. This CDR3 is CASSLTGAGQGEQYF. For the CDR3, the DNA is TGCGCCAGCAGCTTGACGGGGGCGGGCCAGGGGGAGCAGTACTTC.